These T cell receptor beta chains were read from a single sample in a study of blood T cell repertoires in COVID-19. The method was immunoSEQ multiplex PCR; TCRdb's version includes in-frame clones alone and lacks a portion of them. The sample records about 69,000 clones, approximately 86% being singletons. Sequencing was performed on peripheral blood. These receptors originate from a man aged 35-49 years with COVID-19, enrolled during active disease. CDR3s include the opening cysteine and the closing phenylalanine or tryptophan. D genes are given only for firm matches. Clone size is shown for a subset of rows, as once, few, many or a class of expanded clone.

abundance: NA
v_gene: TRBV5-1
j_gene: TRBJ2-7
d_gene: NA
CDR3nt: TGCGCCAGCAGCTTGGTTTTAGCAACCGACGAGCAGTACTTC
CDR3aa: CASSLVLATDEQYF

abundance: NA
v_gene: TRBV3-1/TRBV3-2
j_gene: TRBJ2-3
d_gene: NA
CDR3nt: TGTGCCAGCAGCCCACCCGGCCTGCGGGGCGCAGATACGCAGTATTTT
CDR3aa: CASSPPGLRGADTQYF

abundance: NA
v_gene: TRBV6-6
j_gene: TRBJ1-2
d_gene: TRBD1
CDR3nt: TGTGCCAGAGGGGGGAGGGACAGGGGGCCACAGGGCTACACCTTC
CDR3aa: CARGGRDRGPQGYTF

abundance: once
v_gene: TRBV28
j_gene: TRBJ1-4
d_gene: NA
CDR3nt: TGTGCCAGCAGTCCTAATCCGTACAGTGCAACTAATGAAAAACTGTTTTTT
CDR3aa: CASSPNPYSATNEKLFF

abundance: NA
v_gene: TRBV7-6
j_gene: TRBJ2-7
d_gene: TRBD1
CDR3nt: TGTGCCAGCAGCTTAGGGACAGGGAGCTCCTACGAGCAGTACTTC
CDR3aa: CASSLGTGSSYEQYF

abundance: once
v_gene: TRBV19
j_gene: TRBJ2-7
d_gene: TRBD2
CDR3nt: TGTGCCAGTAGTATAGGGTCTGCGGGGGGAGCCTACGAGCAGTACTTC
CDR3aa: CASSIGSAGGAYEQYF

abundance: few
v_gene: TRBV3-1/TRBV3-2
j_gene: TRBJ2-1
d_gene: TRBD1
CDR3nt: TGTGCCAGCAGCCAAGATCTGGCAGGGGGCGATGAGCAGTTCTTC
CDR3aa: CASSQDLAGGDEQFF

abundance: NA
v_gene: TRBV19
j_gene: TRBJ1-2
d_gene: TRBD1
CDR3nt: TGTGCCAGTAGTTCACAGGGGCAGGGGAACTATGGCTACACCTTC
CDR3aa: CASSSQGQGNYGYTF

abundance: NA
v_gene: TRBV25-1
j_gene: TRBJ1-5
d_gene: NA
CDR3nt: TGTGCCAGCAGTGGGGCAGGTCATTGGCCCCAGCATTTT
CDR3aa: CASSGAGHWPQHF

abundance: NA
v_gene: TRBV5-1
j_gene: TRBJ1-1
d_gene: NA
CDR3nt: TGCGCCAGCAGCGCCTTCACCCCGAGGAACCAAGCTTTCTTT
CDR3aa: CASSAFTPRNQAFF

abundance: once
v_gene: TRBV6-5
j_gene: TRBJ2-4
d_gene: TRBD1
CDR3nt: TGTGCCAGCACCGGAGGACAGGGGGGGAACATTCAGTACTTC
CDR3aa: CASTGGQGGNIQYF

abundance: NA
v_gene: TRBV5-1
j_gene: TRBJ2-1
d_gene: TRBD2
CDR3nt: TGCGCCAGCAGCTTGGGGAGGGGACTAGCGGGCTACAATGAGCAGTTCTTC
CDR3aa: CASSLGRGLAGYNEQFF

abundance: NA
v_gene: TRBV14
j_gene: TRBJ1-2
d_gene: TRBD1
CDR3nt: TGTGCCAGCAGCCTATCCGAATGGGACAGGAACGGCTACACCTTC
CDR3aa: CASSLSEWDRNGYTF

abundance: NA
v_gene: TRBV2
j_gene: TRBJ2-7
d_gene: TRBD2
CDR3nt: TGTGCCAGCAGTGAGTTCGGGACTAGCGGGGGGGCCGAGCAGTACTTC
CDR3aa: CASSEFGTSGGAEQYF

abundance: once
v_gene: TRBV6-6
j_gene: TRBJ1-1
d_gene: NA
CDR3nt: TGTGCCAGCAGTTTCGGGAACATGAACACTGAAGCTTTCTTT
CDR3aa: CASSFGNMNTEAFF

abundance: NA
v_gene: TRBV5-6
j_gene: TRBJ2-6
d_gene: NA
CDR3nt: TGTGCCAGCCATGCGGGTGGTGGGGCCAACGTCCTGACTTTC
CDR3aa: CASHAGGGANVLTF

abundance: NA
v_gene: TRBV19
j_gene: TRBJ1-2
d_gene: NA
CDR3nt: TGTGCCAGTAAAACAGGGCACGAGGGTGGCTACACCTTC
CDR3aa: CASKTGHEGGYTF

abundance: NA
v_gene: TRBV18
j_gene: TRBJ1-4
d_gene: NA
CDR3nt: TGTGCCAGCTCACCAGGGGGCGGGCAGAATGAAAAACTGTTTTTT
CDR3aa: CASSPGGGQNEKLFF

abundance: few
v_gene: TRBV30
j_gene: TRBJ1-2
d_gene: NA
CDR3nt: TGTGCCTGGAGTGTACGTACCTCCGGGGTTTATGGCTACACCTTC
CDR3aa: CAWSVRTSGVYGYTF

abundance: NA
v_gene: TRBV5-1
j_gene: TRBJ1-5
d_gene: NA
CDR3nt: TGCGCCAGCAGGCTGATGGGAGGGCGCAATCCTTATAGCAATCAGCCCCAGCATTTT
CDR3aa: CASRLMGGRNPYSNQPQHF

abundance: NA
v_gene: TRBV7-9
j_gene: TRBJ1-4
d_gene: TRBD1
CDR3nt: TGTGCCAGCAGCCCGCCGACAGGGTGGGATGAAAAACTGTTTTTT
CDR3aa: CASSPPTGWDEKLFF

abundance: once
v_gene: TRBV30
j_gene: TRBJ2-1
d_gene: TRBD2
CDR3nt: TGTGCCTGGAGTGGGCTAGCGGGGGAGGAGCAGTTCTTC
CDR3aa: CAWSGLAGEEQFF

abundance: NA
v_gene: TRBV6-6
j_gene: TRBJ1-5
d_gene: NA
CDR3nt: TGTGCCAGCAGGGGGATCAGGGATGGTGGGCAGCCCCAGCATTTT
CDR3aa: CASRGIRDGGQPQHF

abundance: NA
v_gene: TRBV28
j_gene: TRBJ2-1
d_gene: TRBD2
CDR3nt: TGTGCCAGCAGTATCCTGCCTGCTAGCGGGCGGGGGAATGAGCAGTTCTTC
CDR3aa: CASSILPASGRGNEQFF

abundance: NA
v_gene: TRBV10-2
j_gene: TRBJ2-1
d_gene: NA
CDR3nt: TGCGCCAGCAGTGAGTTAGAATCGGAGGATGAGCAGTTCTTC
CDR3aa: CASSELESEDEQFF

abundance: NA
v_gene: TRBV5-6
j_gene: TRBJ1-4
d_gene: NA
CDR3nt: TGTGCCAGCAGCCTACAGGTTTTCGCTAATGAAAAACTGTTTTTT
CDR3aa: CASSLQVFANEKLFF

abundance: NA
v_gene: TRBV28
j_gene: TRBJ1-5
d_gene: NA
CDR3nt: TGTGCCAGCAGTGGGGCATTAACGGGTTATAGCAATCAGCCCCAGCATTTT
CDR3aa: CASSGALTGYSNQPQHF

abundance: NA
v_gene: TRBV2
j_gene: TRBJ1-2
d_gene: NA
CDR3nt: TGTGCCAGCAGTGAGGTCACGGGCTATGGCTACACCTTC
CDR3aa: CASSEVTGYGYTF

abundance: NA
v_gene: TRBV10-2
j_gene: TRBJ1-1
d_gene: NA
CDR3nt: TGCGCCAGCTCGCCGGGTTACACTGAAGCTTTCTTT
CDR3aa: CASSPGYTEAFF

abundance: NA
v_gene: TRBV6-6
j_gene: TRBJ1-3
d_gene: NA
CDR3nt: TGTGCCAGCAGTTACGCCGCGGGGGTGGACACCATATATTTT
CDR3aa: CASSYAAGVDTIYF

abundance: NA
v_gene: TRBV5-3
j_gene: TRBJ1-2
d_gene: TRBD1
CDR3nt: TGTGCCAGAAGCCGATCGGACAGGGGGTACTATGGCTACACCTTC
CDR3aa: CARSRSDRGYYGYTF

abundance: NA
v_gene: TRBV2
j_gene: TRBJ2-2
d_gene: NA
CDR3nt: TGTGCCAGCAGTGTTGAGGGGGGGCGAACCGGGGAGCTGTTTTTT
CDR3aa: CASSVEGGRTGELFF

abundance: once
v_gene: TRBV7-2
j_gene: TRBJ2-3
d_gene: NA
CDR3nt: TGTGCCAGCAGCTTTAAGGGGAGGACAGATACGCAGTATTTT
CDR3aa: CASSFKGRTDTQYF

abundance: NA
v_gene: TRBV11-2
j_gene: TRBJ2-2
d_gene: TRBD1
CDR3nt: TGTGCCAGCAGCTGGACAGGGGGGAAGAACACCGGGGAGCTGTTTTTT
CDR3aa: CASSWTGGKNTGELFF

abundance: NA
v_gene: TRBV22-1
j_gene: TRBJ1-6
d_gene: NA
CDR3nt: TGTCCTGGGAGCGCCCCGGGAGGGGATCATATACCCCTCCACTTT
CDR3aa: CPGSAPGGDHIPLHF

abundance: NA
v_gene: TRBV4-1
j_gene: TRBJ2-7
d_gene: NA
CDR3nt: TGCGCCAGCAGCCAAAGTAGGACAGATGAACTACAAAATTACGAGCAGTACTTC
CDR3aa: CASSQSRTDELQNYEQYF

abundance: NA
v_gene: TRBV3-1/TRBV3-2
j_gene: TRBJ1-4
d_gene: NA
CDR3nt: TGTGCCAGCAGCGTGCGGGGAGCCCGAGGAAAACTGTTTTTT
CDR3aa: CASSVRGARGKLFF

abundance: NA
v_gene: TRBV6-5
j_gene: TRBJ2-7
d_gene: TRBD1
CDR3nt: TGTGCCAGCAGCTCGACAGGGGGAACTTCCTACGAGCAGTACTTC
CDR3aa: CASSSTGGTSYEQYF

abundance: NA
v_gene: TRBV27
j_gene: TRBJ2-1
d_gene: TRBD1
CDR3nt: TGTGCCAGCAGTCCGGGGACAGGGAAGGGCAATGAGCAGTTCTTC
CDR3aa: CASSPGTGKGNEQFF

abundance: NA
v_gene: TRBV7-9
j_gene: TRBJ2-7
d_gene: TRBD1
CDR3nt: TGTGCCAGCAGCTTTGGGGACAGGGGACAGTACTTC
CDR3aa: CASSFGDRGQYF

abundance: NA
v_gene: TRBV27
j_gene: TRBJ2-1
d_gene: TRBD1
CDR3nt: TGTGCCAGCAGTCCAACACAGGGGGCTGAGCAGTTCTTC
CDR3aa: CASSPTQGAEQFF

abundance: few
v_gene: TRBV10-3
j_gene: TRBJ2-7
d_gene: NA
CDR3nt: TGTGCCATCAGTCGACCAGAGGGTTACGAGCAGTACTTC
CDR3aa: CAISRPEGYEQYF

abundance: NA
v_gene: TRBV27
j_gene: TRBJ1-1
d_gene: TRBD1
CDR3nt: TGTGCCAGCAGTCCGTCGACAATACTGGGACAGGGCGGGGATGAAGCTTTCTTT
CDR3aa: CASSPSTILGQGGDEAFF

abundance: NA
v_gene: TRBV6-6
j_gene: TRBJ2-1
d_gene: TRBD2
CDR3nt: TGTGCCAGCAGTCTGACTAGCGGGGGGGCAGGGAATGAGCAGTTCTTC
CDR3aa: CASSLTSGGAGNEQFF

abundance: NA
v_gene: TRBV2
j_gene: TRBJ1-5
d_gene: NA
CDR3nt: TGTGCCAGCAGTGAAGGACGGGTGAATCAGCCCCAGCATTTT
CDR3aa: CASSEGRVNQPQHF

abundance: NA
v_gene: TRBV3-1/TRBV3-2
j_gene: TRBJ2-3
d_gene: NA
CDR3nt: TGTGCCAGCAGCTGGCGGACAGCAAGCACAGATACGCAGTATTTT
CDR3aa: CASSWRTASTDTQYF

abundance: NA
v_gene: TRBV18
j_gene: TRBJ2-2
d_gene: TRBD2
CDR3nt: TGTGCCAGCTCACCACAAAGGAGTCGGCCTAGCGGGGGGCCAGGGACCGGGGAGCTGTTTTTT
CDR3aa: CASSPQRSRPSGGPGTGELFF

abundance: NA
v_gene: TRBV30
j_gene: TRBJ2-6
d_gene: NA
CDR3nt: TGTGCCGTCAGGGCCCGGGCCAACGTCCTGACTTTC
CDR3aa: CAVRARANVLTF

abundance: NA
v_gene: TRBV15
j_gene: TRBJ1-5
d_gene: TRBD1
CDR3nt: TGTGCCACCAGGGGACAGCAAAATCAGCCCCAGCATTTT
CDR3aa: CATRGQQNQPQHF

abundance: NA
v_gene: TRBV9
j_gene: TRBJ2-1
d_gene: TRBD2
CDR3nt: TGTGCCAGCAGCCAGAGCGGGGGCGCTTACAATGAGCAGTTCTTC
CDR3aa: CASSQSGGAYNEQFF

abundance: once
v_gene: TRBV5-4
j_gene: TRBJ2-1
d_gene: TRBD1
CDR3nt: TGTGCCAGCAGGAGACAGGGAGTCGGTGAGCAGTTCTTC
CDR3aa: CASRRQGVGEQFF

abundance: NA
v_gene: TRBV19
j_gene: TRBJ2-1
d_gene: TRBD1
CDR3nt: TGTGCCAGTAGTGCTTTACAGGGGGCGTCCTACAATGAGCAGTTCTTC
CDR3aa: CASSALQGASYNEQFF

abundance: NA
v_gene: TRBV5-1
j_gene: TRBJ2-3
d_gene: TRBD2
CDR3nt: TGCGCCAGCAGCTTGGGCGGGGGGCCAGGAACAGATACGCAGTATTTT
CDR3aa: CASSLGGGPGTDTQYF

abundance: once
v_gene: TRBV3-1/TRBV3-2
j_gene: TRBJ1-1
d_gene: TRBD1
CDR3nt: TGTGCCAGCAGCCATCCCGGGGGACAGGGGGCGGAATTATCGGGAGCTTTCTTT
CDR3aa: CASSHPGGQGAELSGAFF

abundance: once
v_gene: TRBV6-5
j_gene: TRBJ1-1
d_gene: TRBD1
CDR3nt: TGTGCCACCAGGACAGGGGCGAACACTGAAGCTTTCTTT
CDR3aa: CATRTGANTEAFF

abundance: NA
v_gene: TRBV2
j_gene: TRBJ1-6
d_gene: NA
CDR3nt: TGTGCCAGCACCCTGACCGCGGAGGTACAGGGACCCCCGGGTTCACCCCTCCACTTT
CDR3aa: CASTLTAEVQGPPGSPLHF

abundance: NA
v_gene: TRBV5-1
j_gene: TRBJ2-7
d_gene: NA
CDR3nt: TGCGCCAGCAGCAAACGAGGACAGGGGCAGACTAGCGGCATCCTGTACTTC
CDR3aa: CASSKRGQGQTSGILYF

abundance: NA
v_gene: TRBV2
j_gene: TRBJ2-2
d_gene: TRBD1
CDR3nt: TGTGCCAGCAGACCCGACAGGGGGGGGTTCGGGGAGCTGTTTTTT
CDR3aa: CASRPDRGGFGELFF

abundance: once
v_gene: TRBV10-3
j_gene: TRBJ2-1
d_gene: NA
CDR3nt: TGTGCCGCCGGGGGTTCCAATGAGCAGTTCTTC
CDR3aa: CAAGGSNEQFF